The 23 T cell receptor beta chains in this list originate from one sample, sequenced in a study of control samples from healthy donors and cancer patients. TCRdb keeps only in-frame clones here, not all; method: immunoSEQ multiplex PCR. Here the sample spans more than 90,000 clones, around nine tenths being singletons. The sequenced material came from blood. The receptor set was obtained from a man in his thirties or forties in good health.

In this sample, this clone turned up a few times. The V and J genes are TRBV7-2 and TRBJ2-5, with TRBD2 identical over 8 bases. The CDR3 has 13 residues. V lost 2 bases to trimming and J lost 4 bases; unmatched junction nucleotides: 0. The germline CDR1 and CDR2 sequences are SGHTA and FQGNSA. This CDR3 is CASSLREGETQYF. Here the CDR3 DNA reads TGTGCCAGCAGCTTACGGGAGGGAGAGACCCAGTACTTC.

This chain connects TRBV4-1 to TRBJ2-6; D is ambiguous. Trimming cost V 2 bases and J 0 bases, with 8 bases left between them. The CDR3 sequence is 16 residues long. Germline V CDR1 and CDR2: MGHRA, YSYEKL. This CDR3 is CASSQTFTSGANVLTF. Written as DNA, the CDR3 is TGCGCCAGCAGCCAAACGTTTACCTCTGGGGCCAACGTCCTGACTTTC.

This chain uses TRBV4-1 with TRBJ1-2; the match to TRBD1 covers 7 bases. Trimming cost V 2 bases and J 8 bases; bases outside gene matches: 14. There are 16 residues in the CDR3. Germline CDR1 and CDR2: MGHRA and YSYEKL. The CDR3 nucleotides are TGCGCCAGCAGCCAATATCAGGAGACAGGGTATAAGGGCTACACCTTC. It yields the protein CASSQYQETGYKGYTF.

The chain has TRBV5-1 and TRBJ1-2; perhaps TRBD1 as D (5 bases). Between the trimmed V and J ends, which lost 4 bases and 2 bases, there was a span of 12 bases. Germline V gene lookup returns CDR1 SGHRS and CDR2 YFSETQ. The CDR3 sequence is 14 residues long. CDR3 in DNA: TGCGCCAGCAGCCGAGACAGCGTCAACTATGGCTACACCTTC. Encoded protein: CASSRDSVNYGYTF.

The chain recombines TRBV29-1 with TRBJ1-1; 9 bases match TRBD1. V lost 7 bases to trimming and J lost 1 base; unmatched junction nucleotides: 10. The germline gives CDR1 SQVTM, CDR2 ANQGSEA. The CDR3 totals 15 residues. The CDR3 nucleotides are TGCAGCGCCACTTCACAGGGGGCGAGGAACACTGAAGCTTTCTTT. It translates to CSATSQGARNTEAFF. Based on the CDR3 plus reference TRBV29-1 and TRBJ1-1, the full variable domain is SAVISQKPSRDICQRGTSLTIQCQVDSQVTMMFWYRQQPGQSLTLIATANQGSEATYESGFVIDKFPISRPNLTFSTLTVSNMSPEDSSIYLCSATSQGARNTEAFFGQGTRLTVV.

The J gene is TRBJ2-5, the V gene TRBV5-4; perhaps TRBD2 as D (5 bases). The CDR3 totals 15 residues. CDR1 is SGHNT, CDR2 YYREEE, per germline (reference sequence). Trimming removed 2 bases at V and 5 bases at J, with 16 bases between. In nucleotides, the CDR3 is TGTGCCAGCAGCTTCAGCCGGGGAGTGGGTGAGACCCAGTACTTC. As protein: CASSFSRGVGETQYF.

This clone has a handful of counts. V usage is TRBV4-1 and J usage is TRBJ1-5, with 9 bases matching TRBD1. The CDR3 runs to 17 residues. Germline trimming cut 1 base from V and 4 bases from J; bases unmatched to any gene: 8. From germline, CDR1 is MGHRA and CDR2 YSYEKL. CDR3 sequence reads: CASSQGGGQGRNQPQHF. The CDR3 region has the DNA TGCGCCAGCAGCCAAGGAGGGGGACAGGGCCGTAATCAGCCCCAGCATTTT.

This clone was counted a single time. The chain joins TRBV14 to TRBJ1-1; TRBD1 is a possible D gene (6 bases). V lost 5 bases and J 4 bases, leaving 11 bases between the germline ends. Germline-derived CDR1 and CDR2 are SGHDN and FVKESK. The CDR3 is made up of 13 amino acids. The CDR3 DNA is TGTGCCAGCAGCTTCACAGGGAGCACTGAAGCTTTCTTT. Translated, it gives CASSFTGSTEAFF.

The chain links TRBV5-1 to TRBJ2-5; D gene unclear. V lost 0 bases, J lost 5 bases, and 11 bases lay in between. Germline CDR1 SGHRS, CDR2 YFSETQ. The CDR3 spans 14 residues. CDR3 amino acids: CASSLGPGEETQYF. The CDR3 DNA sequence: TGCGCCAGCAGCTTGGGTCCCGGAGAGGAGACCCAGTACTTC.

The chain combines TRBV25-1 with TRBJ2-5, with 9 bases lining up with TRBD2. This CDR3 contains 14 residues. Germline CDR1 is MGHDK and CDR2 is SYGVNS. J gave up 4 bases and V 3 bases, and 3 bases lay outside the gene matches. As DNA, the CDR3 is TGTGCCAGCAGTGATGATAGCGGGGGAGAGACCCAGTACTTC. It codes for CASSDDSGGETQYF.

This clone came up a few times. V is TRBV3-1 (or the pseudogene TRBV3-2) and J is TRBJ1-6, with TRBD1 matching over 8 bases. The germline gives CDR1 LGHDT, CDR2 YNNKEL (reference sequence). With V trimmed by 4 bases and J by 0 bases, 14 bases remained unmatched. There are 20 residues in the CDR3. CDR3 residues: CASSRSDRGGFSSYNSPLHF. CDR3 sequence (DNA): TGTGCCAGCAGCCGGTCCGACAGGGGAGGGTTTAGCTCCTATAATTCACCCCTCCACTTT.

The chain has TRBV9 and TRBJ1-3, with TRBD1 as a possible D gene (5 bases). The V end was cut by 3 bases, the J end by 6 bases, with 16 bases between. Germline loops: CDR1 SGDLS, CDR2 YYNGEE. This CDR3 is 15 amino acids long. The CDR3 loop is CASSELPGPSNTIYF. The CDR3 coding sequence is TGTGCCAGCAGCGAACTTCCGGGACCTTCAAACACCATATATTTT.

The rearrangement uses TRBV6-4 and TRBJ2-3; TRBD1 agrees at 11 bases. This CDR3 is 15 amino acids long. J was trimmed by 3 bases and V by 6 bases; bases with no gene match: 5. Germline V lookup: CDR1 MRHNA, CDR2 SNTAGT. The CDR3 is CASSAGQGGTDTQYF. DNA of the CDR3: TGTGCCAGCAGCGCGGGACAGGGGGGGACAGATACGCAGTATTTT.

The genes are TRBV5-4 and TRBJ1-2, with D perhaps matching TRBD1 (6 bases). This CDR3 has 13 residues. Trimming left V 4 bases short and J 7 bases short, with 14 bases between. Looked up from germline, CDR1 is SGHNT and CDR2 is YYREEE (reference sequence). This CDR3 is CASSRQVERGYTF. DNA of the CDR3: TGTGCCAGCAGCCGACAGGTTGAACGTGGCTACACCTTC.

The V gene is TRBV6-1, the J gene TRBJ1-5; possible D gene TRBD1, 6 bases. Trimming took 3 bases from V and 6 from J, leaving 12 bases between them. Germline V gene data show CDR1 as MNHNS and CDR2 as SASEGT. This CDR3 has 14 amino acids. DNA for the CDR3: TGTGCCAGCAGTGAGAGTGGGGGGCCTCAGCCCCAGCATTTT. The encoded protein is CASSESGGPQPQHF.

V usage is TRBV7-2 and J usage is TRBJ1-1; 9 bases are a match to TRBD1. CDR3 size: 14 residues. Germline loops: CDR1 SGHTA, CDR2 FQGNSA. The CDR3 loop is CASTGQGMNTEAFF. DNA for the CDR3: TGTGCTAGTACGGGACAGGGAATGAACACTGAAGCTTTCTTT. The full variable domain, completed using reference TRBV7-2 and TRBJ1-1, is GAGVSQSPSNKVTEKGKDVELRCDPISGHTALYWYRQSLGQGLEFLIYFQGNSAPDKSGLPSDRFSAERTGGSVSTLTIQRTQQEDSAVYLCASTGQGMNTEAFFGQGTRLTVV.

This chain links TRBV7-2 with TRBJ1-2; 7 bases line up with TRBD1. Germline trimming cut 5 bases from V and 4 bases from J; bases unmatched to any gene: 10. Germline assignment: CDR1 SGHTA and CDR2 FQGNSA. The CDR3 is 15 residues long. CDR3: CASSPGAGGSYGYTF. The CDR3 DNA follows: TGTGCCAGCAGCCCAGGGGCAGGGGGTAGCTATGGCTACACCTTC.

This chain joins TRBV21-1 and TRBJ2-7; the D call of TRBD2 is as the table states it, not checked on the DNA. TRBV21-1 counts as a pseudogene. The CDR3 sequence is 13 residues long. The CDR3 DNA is TGTGCCAGCAGCAAAGCTCCGCGATACGAGCAGTACGTC. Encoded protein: CASSKAPRYEQYV.

The CDR3 is CASSASGTSGIEQFF. The CDR3 region has the DNA TGCGCCAGCAGCGCCTCCGGGACTAGCGGGATTGAGCAGTTCTTC. The chain combines TRBV5-1 with TRBJ2-1, with TRBD2 matching 13 bases. Germline CDR1 is SGHRS and CDR2 is YFSETQ. The CDR3 is 15 residues long. V shed 4 bases, J shed 9 bases, and the junction held 7 bases outside the gene matches.

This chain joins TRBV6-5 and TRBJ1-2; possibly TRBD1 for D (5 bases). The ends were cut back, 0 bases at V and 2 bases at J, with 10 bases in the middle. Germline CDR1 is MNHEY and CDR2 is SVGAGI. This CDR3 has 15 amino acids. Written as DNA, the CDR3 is TGTGCCAGCAGTTACTCTTTTGGGGGGAACTATGGCTACACCTTC. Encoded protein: CASSYSFGGNYGYTF.

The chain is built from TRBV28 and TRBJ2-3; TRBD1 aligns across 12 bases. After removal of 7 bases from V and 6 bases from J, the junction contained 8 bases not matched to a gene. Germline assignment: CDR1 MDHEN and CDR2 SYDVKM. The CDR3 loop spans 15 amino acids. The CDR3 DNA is TGTGCCAGCACTCCCTCCGGGACAGGGGGCGATACGCAGTATTTT. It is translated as CASTPSGTGGDTQYF.

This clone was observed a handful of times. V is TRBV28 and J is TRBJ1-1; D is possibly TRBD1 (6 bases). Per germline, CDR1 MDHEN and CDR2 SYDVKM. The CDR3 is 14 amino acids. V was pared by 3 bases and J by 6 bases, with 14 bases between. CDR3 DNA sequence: TGTGCCAGCAGTTTTTTTGGGGGGCGCCCTGAAGCTTTCTTT. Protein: CASSFFGGRPEAFF.

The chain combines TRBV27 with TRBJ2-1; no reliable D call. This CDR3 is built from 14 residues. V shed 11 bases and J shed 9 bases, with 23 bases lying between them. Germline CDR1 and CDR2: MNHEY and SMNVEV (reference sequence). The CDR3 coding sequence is TGTGCCCCTGTCCCTAATCGAGCGTGCGCTGAGCAGTTCTTC. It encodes CAPVPNRACAEQFF.